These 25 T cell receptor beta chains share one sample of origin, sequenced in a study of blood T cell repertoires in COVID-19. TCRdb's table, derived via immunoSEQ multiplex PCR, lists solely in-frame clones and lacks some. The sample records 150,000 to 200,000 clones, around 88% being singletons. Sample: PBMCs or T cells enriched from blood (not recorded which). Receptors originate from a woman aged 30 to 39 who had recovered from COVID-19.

CDR3 loop: CASSLGGHGSPLHF. The CDR3, as DNA: TGTGCCAGCAGTTTGGGAGGGCACGGTTCACCCCTCCACTTT. The chain joins TRBV28 to TRBJ1-6, with D hard to call. This CDR3 is built from 14 residues. Trimming cost V 3 bases and J 9 bases, with 12 bases left between them. CDR1 MDHEN and CDR2 SYDVKM come from the germline V gene.

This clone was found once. As DNA, the CDR3 is TGTGCCAGCAGCGTACAGGGACAGGCCGGGGAGCTGTTTTTT. Its protein product is CASSVQGQAGELFF. V gene TRBV21-1 combines with J gene TRBJ2-2; the D call of TRBD1 is as the table states it, not checked on the DNA. TRBV21-1 is a pseudogene segment. The length of the CDR3 is 14 residues.

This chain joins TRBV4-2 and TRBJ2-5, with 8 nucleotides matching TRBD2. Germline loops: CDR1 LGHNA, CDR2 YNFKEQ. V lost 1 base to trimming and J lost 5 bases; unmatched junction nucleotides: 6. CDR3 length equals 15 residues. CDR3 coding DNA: TGTGCCAGCAGCCAAGGCGGGGGGAGGGCTGAGACCCAGTACTTC. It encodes CASSQGGGRAETQYF.

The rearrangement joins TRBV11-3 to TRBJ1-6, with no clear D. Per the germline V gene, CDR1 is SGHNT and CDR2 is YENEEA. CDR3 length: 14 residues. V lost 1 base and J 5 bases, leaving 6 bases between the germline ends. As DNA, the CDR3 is TGTGCCAGCAGCTTAGGGTCGGATAATTCACCCCTCCACTTT. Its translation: CASSLGSDNSPLHF.

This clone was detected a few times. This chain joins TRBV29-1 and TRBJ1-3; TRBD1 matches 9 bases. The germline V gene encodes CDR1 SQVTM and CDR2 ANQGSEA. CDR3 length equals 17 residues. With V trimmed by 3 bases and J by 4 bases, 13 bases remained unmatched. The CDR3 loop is CSVDSSQGQGIGNTIYF. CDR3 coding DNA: TGCAGCGTTGACAGTTCCCAGGGACAGGGTATCGGAAACACCATATATTTT. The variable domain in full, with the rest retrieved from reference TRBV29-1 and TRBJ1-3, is SAVISQKPSRDICQRGTSLTIQCQVDSQVTMMFWYRQQPGQSLTLIATANQGSEATYESGFVIDKFPISRPNLTFSTLTVSNMSPEDSSIYLCSVDSSQGQGIGNTIYFGEGSWLTVV.

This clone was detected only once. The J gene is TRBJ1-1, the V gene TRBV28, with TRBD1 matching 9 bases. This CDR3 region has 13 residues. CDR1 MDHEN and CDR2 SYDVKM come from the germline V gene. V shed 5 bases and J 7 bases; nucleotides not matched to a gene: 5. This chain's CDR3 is CASSLTGGLEAFF. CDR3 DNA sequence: TGTGCCAGCAGTCTGACAGGGGGACTTGAAGCTTTCTTT. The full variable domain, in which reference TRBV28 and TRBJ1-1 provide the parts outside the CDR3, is DVKVTQSSRYLVKRTGEKVFLECVQDMDHENMFWYRQDPGLGLRLIYFSYDVKMKEKGDIPEGYSVSREKKERFSLILESASTNQTSMYLCASSLTGGLEAFFGQGTRLTVV.

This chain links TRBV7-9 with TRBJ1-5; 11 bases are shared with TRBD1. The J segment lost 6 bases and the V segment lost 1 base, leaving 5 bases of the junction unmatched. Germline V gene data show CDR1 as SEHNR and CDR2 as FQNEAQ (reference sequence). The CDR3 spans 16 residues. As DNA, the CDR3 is TGTGCCAGCAGCTTAGGGGGGACAGGGGGAGGTCAGCCCCAGCATTTT. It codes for CASSLGGTGGGQPQHF. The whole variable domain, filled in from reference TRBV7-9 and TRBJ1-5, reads DTGVSQNPRHKITKRGQNVTFRCDPISEHNRLYWYRQTLGQGPEFLTYFQNEAQLEKSRLLSDRFSAERPKGSFSTLEIQRTEQGDSAMYLCASSLGGTGGGQPQHFGDGTRLSIL.

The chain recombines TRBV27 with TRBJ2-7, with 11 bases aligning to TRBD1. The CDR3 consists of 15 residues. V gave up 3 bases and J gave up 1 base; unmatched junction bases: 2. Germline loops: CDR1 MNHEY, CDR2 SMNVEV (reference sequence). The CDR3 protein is CASSFGTGGSYEQYF. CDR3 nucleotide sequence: TGTGCCAGCAGTTTCGGGACAGGGGGTTCCTACGAGCAGTACTTC.

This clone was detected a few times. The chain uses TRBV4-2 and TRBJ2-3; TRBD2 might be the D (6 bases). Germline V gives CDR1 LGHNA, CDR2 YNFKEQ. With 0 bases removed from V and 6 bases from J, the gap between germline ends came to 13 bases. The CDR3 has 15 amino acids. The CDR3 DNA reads TGTGCCAGCAGCCAAGATAGGAGGGCCTGGGATACGCAGTATTTT. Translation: CASSQDRRAWDTQYF.

CDR3 residues: CASSFQGATNEQFF. For the CDR3, the DNA is TGTGCCAGCAGCTTTCAGGGCGCTACCAATGAGCAGTTCTTC. The genes are TRBV5-4 and TRBJ2-1; tentatively, D is TRBD1 (5 bases). The CDR3 covers 14 residues. Germline values: CDR1 SGHNT, CDR2 YYREEE (reference sequence). V was cut by 2 bases and J by 6 bases, with 12 bases left in between. Variable domain in full (rest from reference TRBV5-4 and TRBJ2-1): ETGVTQSPTHLIKTRGQQVTLRCSSQSGHNTVSWYQQALGQGPQFIFQYYREEENGRGNFPPRFSGLQFPNYSSELNVNALELDDSALYLCASSFQGATNEQFFGPGTRLTVL.

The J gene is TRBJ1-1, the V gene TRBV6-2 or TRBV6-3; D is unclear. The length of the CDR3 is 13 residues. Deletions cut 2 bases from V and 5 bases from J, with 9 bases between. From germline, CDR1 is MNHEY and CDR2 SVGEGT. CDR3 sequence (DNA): TGTGCCAGCAGTTACACGGAGGGAACTGAAGCTTTCTTT. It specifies CASSYTEGTEAFF.

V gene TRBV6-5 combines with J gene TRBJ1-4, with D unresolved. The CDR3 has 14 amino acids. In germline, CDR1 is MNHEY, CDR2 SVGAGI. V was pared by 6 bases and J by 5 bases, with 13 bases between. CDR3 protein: CASSNRVANEKLFF. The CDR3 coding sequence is TGTGCCAGCAGCAACCGGGTCGCCAATGAAAAACTGTTTTTT.

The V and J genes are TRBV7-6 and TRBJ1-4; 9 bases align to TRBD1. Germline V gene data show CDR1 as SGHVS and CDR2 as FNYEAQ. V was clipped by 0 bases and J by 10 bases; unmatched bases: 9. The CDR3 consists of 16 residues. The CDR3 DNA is TGTGCCAGCAGCTTAGCGGAGGGGACAGGGATCGCAAAACTGTTTTTT. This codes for CASSLAEGTGIAKLFF.

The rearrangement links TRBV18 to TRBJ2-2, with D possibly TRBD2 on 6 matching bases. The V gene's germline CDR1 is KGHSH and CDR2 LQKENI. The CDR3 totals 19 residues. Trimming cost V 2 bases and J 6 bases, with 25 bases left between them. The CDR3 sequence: CASSPYQGGGSGWAGELFF. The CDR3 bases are TGTGCCAGCTCACCATATCAGGGAGGAGGGTCCGGATGGGCCGGGGAGCTGTTTTTT.

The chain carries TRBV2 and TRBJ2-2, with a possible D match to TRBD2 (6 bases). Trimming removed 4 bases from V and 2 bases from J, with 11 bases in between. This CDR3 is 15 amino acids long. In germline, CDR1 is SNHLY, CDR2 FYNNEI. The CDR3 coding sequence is TGTGCCAGCAGTGCGGGACTCTACAACACCGGGGAGCTGTTTTTT. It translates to CASSAGLYNTGELFF.

The CDR3 nucleotides are TGTGCCAGCTCACCTTCGTCCCTTCAACTAGCGGGAGGGAAAGGTGGCGAGCAGTACTTC. This encodes CASSPSSLQLAGGKGGEQYF. V is TRBV18 and J is TRBJ2-7; 13 nucleotides match TRBD2. Germline V gene sequence: CDR1 KGHSH, CDR2 LQKENI. With 3 bases clipped from V and 6 bases from J, the junction kept 20 bases outside the gene matches. The CDR3 contains 20 residues.

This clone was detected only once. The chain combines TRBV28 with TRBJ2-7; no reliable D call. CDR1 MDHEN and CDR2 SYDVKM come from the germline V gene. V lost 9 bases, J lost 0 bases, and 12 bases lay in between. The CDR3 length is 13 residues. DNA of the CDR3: TGTGCCAGTGGGCGCTTCAGCTCCTACGAGCAGTACTTC. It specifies CASGRFSSYEQYF.

CDR3 DNA: TGTGCCAGCAGCTTGGATCGGCGGACTAGCGGGAGTTTTGAGCAGTTCTTC. It is translated as CASSLDRRTSGSFEQFF. The chain uses TRBV11-2 and TRBJ2-1; 13 bases fit TRBD2. Germline V gene lookup returns CDR1 SGHAT and CDR2 FQNNGV. This CDR3 comprises 17 residues. J lost 9 bases, V lost 3 bases, and 11 bases had no gene match.

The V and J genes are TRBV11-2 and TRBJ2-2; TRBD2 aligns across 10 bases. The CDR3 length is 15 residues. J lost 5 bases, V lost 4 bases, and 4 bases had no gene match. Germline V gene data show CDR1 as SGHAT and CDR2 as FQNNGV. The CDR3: CASSSIAGGTGELFF. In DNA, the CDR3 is TGTGCCAGCAGCTCAATAGCGGGAGGAACCGGGGAGCTGTTTTTT.

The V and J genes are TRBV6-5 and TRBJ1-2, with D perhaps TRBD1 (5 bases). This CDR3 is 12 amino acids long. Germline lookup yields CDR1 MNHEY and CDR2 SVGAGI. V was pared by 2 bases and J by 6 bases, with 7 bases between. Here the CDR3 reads CASSYGGNGYTF. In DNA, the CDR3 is TGTGCCAGCAGTTACGGGGGGAATGGCTACACCTTC.

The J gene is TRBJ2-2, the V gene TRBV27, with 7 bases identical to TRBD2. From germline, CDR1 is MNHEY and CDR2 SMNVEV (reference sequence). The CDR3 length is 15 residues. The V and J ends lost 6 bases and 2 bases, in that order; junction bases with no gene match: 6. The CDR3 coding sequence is TGTGCCAGCAGCCCTAGCGGACGTAACACCGGGGAGCTGTTTTTT. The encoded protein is CASSPSGRNTGELFF.

The DNA of the CDR3 is TGTGCCAGCAGCTCCTTAGGGGGTGAGAAGGGTCAGCCCCAGCATTTT. This gives the protein CASSSLGGEKGQPQHF. The rearrangement joins TRBV7-8 to TRBJ1-5; tentative D call: TRBD1 (6 bases). V lost 4 bases and J lost 6, with 19 bases in between. Germline V gene sequence: CDR1 SGHVS, CDR2 FQNEAQ. CDR3 length: 16 residues.

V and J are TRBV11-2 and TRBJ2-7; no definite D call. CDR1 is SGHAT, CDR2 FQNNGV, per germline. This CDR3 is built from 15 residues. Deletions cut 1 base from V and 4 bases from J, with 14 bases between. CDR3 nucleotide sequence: TGTGCCAGCAGCTTAGCGGTTTCTAGAACTTACGAGCAGTACTTC. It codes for CASSLAVSRTYEQYF. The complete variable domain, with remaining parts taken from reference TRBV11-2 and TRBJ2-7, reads EAGVAQSPRYKIIEKRQSVAFWCNPISGHATLYWYQQILGQGPKLLIQFQNNGVVDDSQLPKDRFSAERLKGVDSTLKIQPAKLEDSAVYLCASSLAVSRTYEQYFGPGTRLTVT.

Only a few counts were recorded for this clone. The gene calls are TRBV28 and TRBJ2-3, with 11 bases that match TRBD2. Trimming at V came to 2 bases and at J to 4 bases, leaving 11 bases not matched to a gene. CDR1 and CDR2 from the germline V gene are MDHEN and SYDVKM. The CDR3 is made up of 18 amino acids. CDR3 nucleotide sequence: TGTGCCAGCAGTTTAGGGGGATTAGCGGGAGGGAAATCAGATACGCAGTATTTT. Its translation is CASSLGGLAGGKSDTQYF.

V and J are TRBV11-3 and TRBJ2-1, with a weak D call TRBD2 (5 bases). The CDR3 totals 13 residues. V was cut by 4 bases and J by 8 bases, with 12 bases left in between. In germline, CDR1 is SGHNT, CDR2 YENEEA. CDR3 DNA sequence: TGTGCCAGCAGCTCCGGGGTTGTGGATGAGCAGTTCTTC. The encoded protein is CASSSGVVDEQFF.